The 22 T cell receptor beta chains below all came from one sample that was sequenced in a study of T cell repertoires in cytomegalovirus infection. No antigens are known for them. One entry per CDR3 protein, called by TCRdb with MiXCR from the reads. Here the sample spans about 160,000 distinct CDR3 sequences, roughly 21% being singletons. The sequenced sample was CD8+ T cells from cultured PBMCs, obtained from culture after CMV antigen stimulation. Source of these receptors: a human donor in good health (CMV status not recorded). Some clones in this sample may be carry-over from other donors' samples.

The V gene is TRBV20-1, the J gene TRBJ2-1; D is perhaps TRBD2 (5 bases). The CDR3 loop spans 15 amino acids. Looked up from germline, CDR1 is DFQATT and CDR2 is SNEGSKA (reference sequence). V was trimmed by 1 base and J by 5 bases, leaving 15 bases between them. The CDR3: CSARVSGVRNNEQFF. The DNA of the CDR3 is TGCAGTGCTAGAGTCAGCGGCGTTCGGAACAATGAGCAGTTCTTC.

This clonotype has just a few counts. V gene TRBV7-9 combines with J gene TRBJ2-2, with D possibly being TRBD2 (5 bases). The germline V gene encodes CDR1 SEHNR and CDR2 FQNEAQ (reference sequence). Trimming took 5 bases from V and 2 from J, leaving 15 bases between them. The CDR3 covers 16 residues. Here the CDR3 DNA reads TGTGCCAGCAGCGATCGTCTAGGAGGAAACACCGGGGAGCTGTTTTTT. Translated, it gives CASSDRLGGNTGELFF.

This chain links TRBV19 with TRBJ1-2; D is unresolved. This CDR3 is 15 amino acids long. V dropped 5 bases and J dropped 0 bases, with 13 bases sitting between them. Germline CDR1 and CDR2: LNHDA and SQIVND (reference sequence). The DNA of the CDR3 is TGTGCCAGTAGTCCAGCGTTGGGCTCTAACTATGGCTACACCTTC. It encodes CASSPALGSNYGYTF.

The chain employs TRBV7-2 and TRBJ2-6; 9 bases align to TRBD1. Germline-derived CDR1 and CDR2 are SGHTA and FQGNSA. The CDR3 loop spans 16 amino acids. Trimming cost V 5 bases and J 4 bases; bases outside gene matches: 6. CDR3 region: CASSGDRESGANVLTF. CDR3 coding DNA: TGTGCCAGCAGCGGGGACAGGGAATCCGGGGCCAACGTCCTGACTTTC.

This chain connects TRBV4-1 to TRBJ1-6; possibly TRBD1 for D (6 bases). Germline assignment: CDR1 MGHRA and CDR2 YSYEKL. Trimming took 0 bases from V and 10 from J, leaving 13 bases between them. This CDR3 contains 15 residues. CDR3 DNA sequence: TGCGCCAGCAGCCAAGAAGCAGGGGAAGGCTCACCCCTCCACTTT. It translates to CASSQEAGEGSPLHF.

The chain employs TRBV11-2 and TRBJ2-5; D is possibly TRBD2 (6 bases). The length of the CDR3 is 15 residues. The germline V and J ends were trimmed by 0 bases and 3 bases, with 11 bases remaining between them. Germline V gives CDR1 SGHAT, CDR2 FQNNGV. The CDR3 DNA is TGTGCCAGCAGCTTAGAACTAGCTTATAAAGAGACCCAGTACTTC. Protein product: CASSLELAYKETQYF.

This clonotype has a handful of counts. The V and J genes are TRBV7-6 and TRBJ1-1, with a weak D call TRBD1 (6 bases). Per germline, CDR1 SGHVS and CDR2 FNYEAQ. There are 14 residues in the CDR3. V was pared by 5 bases and J by 3 bases, with 13 bases between. DNA for the CDR3: TGTGCCAGCAGCGCGTACAGGGTTGACACTGAAGCTTTCTTT. It yields the protein CASSAYRVDTEAFF.

This clonotype was seen only a few times. The V and J genes are TRBV7-2 and TRBJ2-3; no clear D. The CDR3 spans 15 residues. Trimming pared 1 base from V and 0 bases from J, leaving 8 bases between. Per the germline V gene, CDR1 is SGHTA and CDR2 is FQGNSA. The CDR3 DNA follows: TGTGCCAGCAGCTTAGGTAGCCGTAGCACAGATACGCAGTATTTT. Its translation is CASSLGSRSTDTQYF.

The chain employs TRBV4-3 and TRBJ2-2; a possible D gene is TRBD2 (7 bases). V lost 3 bases, J lost 8 bases, and 19 bases lay in between. CDR3 length: 16 amino acids. Germline V lookup: CDR1 LGHNA, CDR2 YSLEER. The CDR3 reads CASSQDRGAAWGELFF. The CDR3 bases are TGCGCCAGCAGCCAGGACCGGGGGGCCGCCTGGGGGGAGCTGTTTTTT.

This clonotype was seen only a few times. This chain connects TRBV20-1 to TRBJ1-2; D is unresolved. V lost 5 bases and J 9 bases, leaving 10 bases between the germline ends. This CDR3 is 10 amino acids long. In germline, CDR1 is DFQATT, CDR2 SNEGSKA (reference sequence). CDR3 nucleotides: TGCAGTGCTCAGGACGAGAGCTACACCTTC. This codes for CSAQDESYTF.

The genes are TRBV11-2 and TRBJ1-2; maybe TRBD1 (6 bases). The CDR3 totals 19 residues. The germline V gene encodes CDR1 SGHAT and CDR2 FQNNGV. Trimming pared 2 bases from V and 2 bases from J, leaving 24 bases between. The DNA of the CDR3 is TGTGCCAGCAGCTTAAATTCTCCCGTGGGGGACATTCGAAACTATGGCTACACCTTC. Its translation: CASSLNSPVGDIRNYGYTF.

The count of this clonotype is one. The rearrangement links TRBV6-6 to TRBJ2-4, with D possibly called TRBD1 or TRBD2 (5 bases each). The CDR3 runs 12 residues. The germline V gene has CDR1 MNHNY and CDR2 SVGAGI (reference sequence). With 5 bases removed from V and 6 bases from J, the gap between germline ends came to 8 bases. The CDR3 region has the DNA TGTGCCAGCAGTCGGGACGGAAACATTCAGTACTTC. Residues: CASSRDGNIQYF.

This clonotype was seen more than once but under ten times. The chain joins TRBV7-2 to TRBJ1-6, with D unresolved. The CDR3 contains 14 residues. Trimming took off 2 bases at V and 2 bases at J, with 4 bases between the two ends. CDR1 and CDR2 (germline): SGHTA, FQGNSA. DNA for the CDR3: TGTGCCAGCAGCTTAATTGCCTATAATTCACCCCTCCACTTT. Encoded protein: CASSLIAYNSPLHF.

This clonotype was detected only once. The chain is built from TRBV6-2 or TRBV6-3 and TRBJ1-1; D may be TRBD1 (6 bases). Trimming stripped 6 bases from V and 1 base from J, with 15 bases between. Germline CDR1 MNHEY, CDR2 SVGEGT. The CDR3 has 15 amino acids. CDR3 amino acids: CASSASLGQNTEAFF. CDR3 coding DNA: TGTGCCAGCAGCGCGTCCCTGGGACAGAACACTGAAGCTTTCTTT.

The sample holds many counts of this clonotype. The chain carries TRBV11-2 and TRBJ1-2; D gene uncertain. The length of the CDR3 is 17 residues. CDR1 is SGHAT and CDR2 is FQNNGV in the germline V gene. With 5 bases removed from V and 4 bases from J, the gap between germline ends came to 23 bases. This CDR3 is CASSQTLSVGQLYGYTF. In nucleotides, the CDR3 is TGTGCCAGCAGCCAAACGCTTTCCGTAGGGCAGCTCTATGGCTACACCTTC.

There are a few counts of this clonotype. The rearrangement links TRBV7-2 to TRBJ2-7, with a possible D match to TRBD1 (6 bases). V was trimmed by 2 bases and J by 2 bases, leaving 10 bases between them. The CDR3 is made up of 14 amino acids. From germline, CDR1 is SGHTA and CDR2 FQGNSA. CDR3 residues: CASSLLQGAYEQYF. CDR3 nucleotide sequence: TGTGCCAGCAGCTTACTACAGGGTGCCTACGAGCAGTACTTC.

V is TRBV4-1 and J is TRBJ2-1; D not certain. This CDR3 region has 17 residues. V was trimmed by 3 bases and J by 2 bases, leaving 17 bases between them. CDR1 and CDR2 (germline): MGHRA, YSYEKL. The DNA for the CDR3 is TGCGCCAGCAGCCAGGATGTCAGTCTCAAAACCTACAATGAGCAGTTCTTC. Translated, it gives CASSQDVSLKTYNEQFF.

The chain joins TRBV15 to TRBJ1-1; D not certain. The CDR3 spans 14 residues. Trimming stripped 0 bases from V and 2 bases from J, with 7 bases between. The V gene's germline CDR1 is LNHNV and CDR2 YYDKDF (reference sequence). In nucleotides, the CDR3 is TGTGCCACCAGCAGAGATGGAAGAAACACTGAAGCTTTCTTT. It is translated as CATSRDGRNTEAFF. Drawing the rest from reference TRBV15 and TRBJ1-1, the complete variable domain is DAMVIQNPRYQVTQFGKPVTLSCSQTLNHNVMYWYQQKSSQAPKLLFHYYDKDFNNEADTPDNFQSRRPNTSFCFLDIRSPGLGDTAMYLCATSRDGRNTEAFFGQGTRLTVV.

V and J are TRBV7-2 and TRBJ1-5; possibly TRBD1 for D (6 bases). V was shortened by 1 base and J by 4 bases, with 11 bases between the two germline ends. The CDR3 length is 15 residues. Germline CDR1 reads SGHTA; CDR2 reads FQGNSA. The CDR3, as DNA: TGTGCCAGCAGCTTAGGGGGGCGGGTAAATCAGCCCCAGCATTTT. It specifies CASSLGGRVNQPQHF.

This sequence joins TRBV7-2 and TRBJ2-1; D gene unclear. CDR1 is SGHTA and CDR2 is FQGNSA in the germline V gene. The CDR3 has 16 residues. V was clipped by 0 bases and J by 5 bases, with 14 bases between them. The DNA of the CDR3 is TGTGCCAGCAGCTTAGCGCACCGGACGGTCCACAATGAGCAGTTCTTC. Its protein is CASSLAHRTVHNEQFF.

This clonotype was counted between two and nine times. The chain uses TRBV7-2 and TRBJ2-1; 11 bases are shared with TRBD2. Germline assignment: CDR1 SGHTA and CDR2 FQGNSA. This CDR3 region has 20 residues. Losses at the gene ends were 1 base for V and 1 base for J; bases not matched to a gene: 12. The CDR3 here is CASSLEFLASGGISYNEQFF. The CDR3 DNA reads as TGTGCCAGCAGCTTAGAATTTTTGGCTAGCGGGGGGATATCCTACAATGAGCAGTTCTTC. Combining the CDR3 with reference TRBV7-2 and TRBJ2-1 gives the whole variable domain GAGVSQSPSNKVTEKGKDVELRCDPISGHTALYWYRQSLGQGLEFLIYFQGNSAPDKSGLPSDRFSAERTGGSVSTLTIQRTQQEDSAVYLCASSLEFLASGGISYNEQFFGPGTRLTVL.

V is TRBV30 and J is TRBJ1-1, with a weak D call TRBD1 (5 bases). The CDR3 contains 14 residues. Germline V gene sequence: CDR1 GTSNPN, CDR2 SVGIG (reference sequence). With 4 bases removed from V and 5 bases from J, the gap between germline ends came to 17 bases. Written as DNA, the CDR3 is TGTGCCTGGACTTCCCCCCGGGGGGAAACTGAAGCTTTCTTT. It codes for CAWTSPRGETEAFF.